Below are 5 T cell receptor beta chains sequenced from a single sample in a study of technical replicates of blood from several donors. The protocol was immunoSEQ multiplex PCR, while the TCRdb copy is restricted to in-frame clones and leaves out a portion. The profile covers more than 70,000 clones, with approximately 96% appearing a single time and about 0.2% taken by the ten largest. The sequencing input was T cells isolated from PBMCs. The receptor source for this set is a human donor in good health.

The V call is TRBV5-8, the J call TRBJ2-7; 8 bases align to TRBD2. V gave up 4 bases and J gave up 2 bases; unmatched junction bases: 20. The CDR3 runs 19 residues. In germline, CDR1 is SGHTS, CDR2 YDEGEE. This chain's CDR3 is CASSLDLGVSSGSPYEQYF. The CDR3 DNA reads TGTGCCAGCAGCCTAGACTTGGGGGTTTCCAGCGGGAGTCCCTACGAGCAGTACTTC.

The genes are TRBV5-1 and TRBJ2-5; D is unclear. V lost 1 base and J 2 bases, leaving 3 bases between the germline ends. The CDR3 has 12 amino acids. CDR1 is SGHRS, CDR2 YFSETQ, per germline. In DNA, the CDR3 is TGCGCCAGCAGCTTGATACAAGAGACCCAGTACTTC. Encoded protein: CASSLIQETQYF. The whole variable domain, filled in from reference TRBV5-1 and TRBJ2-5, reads KAGVTQTPRYLIKTRGQQVTLSCSPISGHRSVSWYQQTPGQGLQFLFEYFSETQRNKGNFPGRFSGRQFSNSRSEMNVSTLELGDSALYLCASSLIQETQYFGPGTRLLVL.

The DNA of the CDR3 is TGTGCCAGCAGCTTTGGAGTTAATGAAAAACTGTTTTTT. Protein product: CASSFGVNEKLFF. This chain connects TRBV5-4 to TRBJ1-4; D is ambiguous. Trimming stripped 2 bases from V and 4 bases from J, with 6 bases between. Germline lookup yields CDR1 SGHNT and CDR2 YYREEE (reference sequence). The length of the CDR3 is 13 residues.

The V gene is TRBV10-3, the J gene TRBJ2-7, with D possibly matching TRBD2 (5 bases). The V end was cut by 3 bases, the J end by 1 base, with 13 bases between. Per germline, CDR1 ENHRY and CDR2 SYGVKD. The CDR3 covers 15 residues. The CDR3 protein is CAISEGRPGSYEQYF. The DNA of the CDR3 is TGTGCCATCAGTGAAGGTAGGCCGGGGTCCTACGAGCAGTACTTC.

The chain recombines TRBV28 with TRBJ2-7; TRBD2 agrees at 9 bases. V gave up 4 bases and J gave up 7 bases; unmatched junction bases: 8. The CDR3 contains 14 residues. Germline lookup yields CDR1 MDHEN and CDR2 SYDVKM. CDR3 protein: CASSSVAGAREQYF. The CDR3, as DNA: TGTGCCAGCAGTTCGGTAGCGGGAGCGCGGGAGCAGTACTTC.